The rows below give T cell receptor beta chains drawn from one sample of a study of blood T cell repertoires in COVID-19. Repertoires were generated with immunoSEQ multiplex PCR, while TCRdb's copy carries only in-frame clones and drops some. The sample comprises 200,000 to 300,000 clones, roughly 91% of which are singletons, and 0.83% rests with the top ten. The sample comprised peripheral blood. The receptors here all came from a man younger than 40 with COVID-19, enrolled during active disease. Both conserved end residues are part of each CDR3. D genes are given only for firm matches. The size field is filled for only some rows; it gives once, few, many or a size class.

d_call j_call v_call clone_size cdr3_aa cdr3_nt
TRBD1 TRBJ2-3 TRBV6-5 . CAIQGGQSTDTQYF TGTGCCATCCAAGGGGGACAGAGCACAGATACGCAGTATTTT
. TRBJ1-3 TRBV5-1 . CASSSQGDGGNTIYF TGCGCCAGCAGCTCCCAGGGTGATGGTGGAAACACCATATATTTT
TRBD1 TRBJ2-7 TRBV29-1 . CSVDGQGAYEQYF TGCAGCGTTGATGGGCAGGGGGCCTACGAGCAGTACTTC
. TRBJ2-5 TRBV11-2 . CASSTGGGTQYF TGTGCCAGCAGCACCGGCGGCGGGACCCAGTACTTC
TRBD2 TRBJ2-5 TRBV9 few CASSVVLQGGQETQYF TGTGCCAGCAGCGTAGTGCTCCAGGGAGGGCAAGAGACCCAGTACTTC
. TRBJ1-1 TRBV6-5 . CASIMTANTEAFF TGTGCCAGCATTATGACAGCTAACACTGAAGCTTTCTTT
TRBD1 TRBJ2-6 TRBV5-1 . CASSSGQGAIFTFGANVLTF TGCGCCAGCAGCTCAGGACAGGGGGCGATATTCACCTTTGGGGCCAACGTCCTGACTTTC
. TRBJ1-1 TRBV11-3 . CASSLDRGTEAFF TGTGCCAGCAGCTTAGATCGGGGAACTGAAGCTTTCTTT
TRBD1 TRBJ1-1 TRBV6-5 . CASNPTGVEYTEAFF TGTGCCAGCAACCCGACAGGGGTAGAATACACTGAAGCTTTCTTT
. TRBJ1-5 TRBV10-2 . CATKDRPIVGNQPQHF TGCGCCACCAAAGACAGGCCTATAGTGGGCAATCAGCCCCAGCATTTT
TRBD2 TRBJ2-1 TRBV7-3 . CASSSLAGEQFF TGTGCCAGCAGCTCCCTAGCGGGGGAGCAGTTCTTC
TRBD1 TRBJ1-5 TRBV27 . CASSLDRGQNQPQHF TGTGCCAGCAGTTTAGACAGGGGGCAAAATCAGCCCCAGCATTTT
. TRBJ1-6 TRBV7-9 . CASSLGTGNSPLHF TGTGCCAGCAGCTTAGGTACAGGGAATTCACCCCTCCACTTT
. TRBJ1-1 TRBV5-4 once CASSADNMNTEAFF TGTGCCAGCAGCGCTGATAACATGAACACTGAAGCTTTCTTT
. TRBJ1-1 TRBV2 . CASSTGSRFTEAFF TGTGCCAGCAGTACAGGGTCGCGATTTACTGAAGCTTTCTTT
. TRBJ1-1 TRBV27 . CASGTGRGNTEAFF TGTGCCAGCGGTACTGGACGGGGGAACACTGAAGCTTTCTTT
. TRBJ2-3 TRBV9 . CASSVGTSSTDTQYF TGTGCCAGCAGCGTGGGGACATCTAGCACAGATACGCAGTATTTT
TRBD1 TRBJ2-7 TRBV7-9 . CASSPPGTGVYEQYF TGTGCCAGCAGCCCCCCAGGGACAGGGGTATACGAGCAGTACTTC
TRBD1 TRBJ1-5 TRBV19 once CASSPIPDRGGQPQHF TGTGCCAGTAGCCCAATCCCGGACAGGGGTGGTCAGCCCCAGCATTTT
. TRBJ1-2 TRBV7-9 . CASSLVRVHGYTF TGTGCCAGCAGCTTAGTCAGGGTCCATGGCTACACCTTC
TRBD1 TRBJ1-2 TRBV28 once CASSLWDRGVGYTF TGTGCCAGCAGTTTATGGGACAGGGGGGTTGGCTACACCTTC
TRBD2 TRBJ2-1 TRBV11-2 . CASSLGVGQRGEQFF TGTGCCAGCAGCTTAGGGGTCGGACAGCGGGGGGAGCAGTTCTTC
. TRBJ1-1 TRBV27 once CASRIRRGAFMTEAFF TGTGCCAGCAGGATTCGCAGGGGCGCCTTTATGACTGAAGCTTTCTTT
TRBD1 TRBJ2-3 TRBV7-9 . CASAGDGTVTDTQYF TGTGCCAGCGCAGGAGACGGGACAGTGACAGATACGCAGTATTTT
. TRBJ1-1 TRBV6-5 . CASSWNRETEAFF TGTGCCAGCAGCTGGAACAGGGAAACTGAAGCTTTCTTT
. TRBJ1-1 TRBV2 . CASSEDSFAEAFF TGTGCCAGCAGTGAGGACAGCTTTGCTGAAGCTTTCTTT
TRBD1 TRBJ1-5 TRBV2 . CASSGGQGLRPQHF TGTGCCAGCAGTGGCGGACAGGGGTTACGGCCCCAGCATTTT
. TRBJ1-6 TRBV2 once CASSERGRFVAATNSPLHF TGTGCCAGCAGTGAAAGGGGCCGGTTCGTGGCAGCTACCAATTCACCCCTCCACTTT
TRBD1 TRBJ1-2 TRBV7-9 . CASSFARTQGVGYTF TGTGCCAGCAGCTTCGCCCGCACACAGGGGGTGGGCTACACCTTC
. TRBJ1-2 TRBV6-5 . CASSLNLMRGYTF TGTGCCAGCAGTTTAAATTTGATGCGGGGCTACACCTTC
. TRBJ2-7 TRBV5-1 few CASSLQGPTPYEQYF TGCGCCAGCAGCTTGCAGGGGCCCACCCCCTACGAGCAGTACTTC
TRBD2 TRBJ2-7 TRBV11-2 . CASSLTSGGAIAQTYEQYF TGTGCCAGCAGCTTGACTAGCGGGGGGGCGATAGCCCAGACCTACGAGCAGTACTTC
TRBD1 TRBJ2-2 TRBV7-7 . CASSLGRQGRANTGELFF TGTGCCAGCAGCTTAGGCCGACAGGGCCGGGCGAACACCGGGGAGCTGTTTTTT
TRBD1 TRBJ1-6 TRBV7-3 . CASSSSGQGNSPLHF TGTGCCAGCAGCTCCAGCGGACAGGGCAATTCACCCCTCCACTTT
. TRBJ2-3 TRBV7-9 . CASSFYREGDTQYF TGTGCCAGCAGCTTCTACAGGGAGGGAGATACGCAGTATTTT
. TRBJ2-6 TRBV18 . CASSQPGASGANVLTF TGTGCCAGCTCACAGCCAGGGGCCTCTGGGGCCAACGTCCTGACTTTC
. TRBJ2-5 TRBV11-2 . CASSFALRKETQYF TGTGCCAGCAGCTTCGCGTTGCGGAAAGAGACCCAGTACTTC
. TRBJ1-6 TRBV20-1 . CSASKTDNSPLHF TGCAGTGCTAGTAAGACAGATAATTCACCCCTCCACTTT
. TRBJ1-5 TRBV19 . CASSIDRVEQPQHF TGTGCCAGTAGTATAGATCGGGTGGAACAGCCCCAGCATTTT
TRBD2 TRBJ2-1 TRBV3-1/TRBV3-2 once CASSPKSSGHNEQFF TGTGCCAGCAGCCCTAAATCTAGCGGTCACAATGAGCAGTTCTTC
TRBD1 TRBJ1-5 TRBV10-3 . CAISGAGGAGSNQPQHF TGTGCCATCAGTGGGGCAGGGGGCGCGGGTAGCAATCAGCCCCAGCATTTT
TRBD1 TRBJ1-2 TRBV19 . CASIEERAGGGRDGYTF TGTGCCAGTATTGAGGAAAGGGCAGGGGGAGGCCGCGATGGCTACACCTTC
. TRBJ2-1 TRBV5-1 . CASSNSKYNSYNEQFF TGCGCCAGCTCAAACAGCAAATACAACTCCTACAATGAGCAGTTCTTC
. TRBJ1-5 TRBV5-1 . CASSLGPTGPSNQPQHF TGCGCCAGCAGCTTGGGACCGACAGGTCCTAGCAATCAGCCCCAGCATTTT
. TRBJ2-7 TRBV15 . CATSREEGPLYEQYF TGTGCCACCAGCAGAGAAGAGGGCCCCCTCTACGAGCAGTACTTC